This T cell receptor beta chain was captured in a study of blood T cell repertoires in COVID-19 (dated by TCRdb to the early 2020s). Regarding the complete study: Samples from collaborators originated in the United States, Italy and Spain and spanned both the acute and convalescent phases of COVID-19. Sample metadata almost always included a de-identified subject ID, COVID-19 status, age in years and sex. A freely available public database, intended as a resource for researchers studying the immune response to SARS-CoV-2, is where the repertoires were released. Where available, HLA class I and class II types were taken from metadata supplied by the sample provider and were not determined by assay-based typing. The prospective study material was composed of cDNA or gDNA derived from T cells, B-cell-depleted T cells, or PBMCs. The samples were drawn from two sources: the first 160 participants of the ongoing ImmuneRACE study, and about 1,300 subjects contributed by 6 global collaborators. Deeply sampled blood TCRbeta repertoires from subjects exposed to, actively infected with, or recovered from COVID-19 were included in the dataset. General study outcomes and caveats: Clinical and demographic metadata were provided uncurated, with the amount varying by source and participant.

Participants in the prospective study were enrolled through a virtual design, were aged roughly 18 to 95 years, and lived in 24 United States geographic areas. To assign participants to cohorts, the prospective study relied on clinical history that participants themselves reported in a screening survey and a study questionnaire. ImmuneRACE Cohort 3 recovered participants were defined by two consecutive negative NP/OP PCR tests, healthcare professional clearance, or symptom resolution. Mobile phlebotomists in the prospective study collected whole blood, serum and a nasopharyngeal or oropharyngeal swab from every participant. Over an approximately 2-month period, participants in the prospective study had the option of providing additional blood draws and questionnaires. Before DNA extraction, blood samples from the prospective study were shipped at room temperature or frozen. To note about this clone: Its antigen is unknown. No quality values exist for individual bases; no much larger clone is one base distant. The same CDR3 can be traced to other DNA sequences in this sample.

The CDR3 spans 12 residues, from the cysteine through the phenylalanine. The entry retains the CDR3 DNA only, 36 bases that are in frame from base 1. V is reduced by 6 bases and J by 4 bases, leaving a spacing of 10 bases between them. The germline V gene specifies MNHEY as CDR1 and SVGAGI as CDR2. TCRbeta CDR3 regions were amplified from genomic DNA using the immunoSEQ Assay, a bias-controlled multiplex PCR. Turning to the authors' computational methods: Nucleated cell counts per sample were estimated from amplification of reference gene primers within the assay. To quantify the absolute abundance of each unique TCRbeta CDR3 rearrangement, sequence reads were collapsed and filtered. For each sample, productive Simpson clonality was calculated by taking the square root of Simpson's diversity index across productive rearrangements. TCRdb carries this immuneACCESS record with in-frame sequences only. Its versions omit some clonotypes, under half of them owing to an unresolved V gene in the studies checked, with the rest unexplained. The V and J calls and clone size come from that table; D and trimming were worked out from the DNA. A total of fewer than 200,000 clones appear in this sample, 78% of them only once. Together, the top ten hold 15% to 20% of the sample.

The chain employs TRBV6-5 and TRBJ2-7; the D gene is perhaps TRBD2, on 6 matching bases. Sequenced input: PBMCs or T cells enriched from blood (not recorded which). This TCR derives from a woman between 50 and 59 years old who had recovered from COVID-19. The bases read TGTGCCAGCAGCAATAGCGGTTACGAGCAGTACTTC. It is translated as CASSNSGYEQYF.